This T cell receptor (beta chain) was documented in a study of identical twins' blood T cells. As for the study in general: Approximately 50 million reads covered about 6 alpha-chain and about 6 beta-chain libraries. The study, taken as a whole, reports: Abundant TCRbeta CDR3s overlapped more between twins than with unrelated donors. Shared CDR3 clonotype counts tracked mainly the product of cloneset sizes.

This clonotype has a handful of counts. Antigen unknown. In TCRdb, the 5' RACE reads were re-called with MiXCR into one record per CDR3 protein. Among roughly 340,000 distinct CDR3 sequences listed, more than 25% were seen once. This CDR3 contains 13 residues. Per germline, CDR1 DFQATT and CDR2 SNEGSKA (reference sequence). The source material was PBMCs. This chain connects TRBV20-1 to TRBJ1-1, with D possibly being TRBD1 (6 bases). The receptor's source is a woman between 18 and 49 years old in good health. CDR3 DNA: TGCAGCTCTCCCGGGGGGGGCATCACTGAAGCTTTCTTT. It translates to CSSPGGGITEAFF.